Below are 3 T cell receptor beta chains sequenced from a single sample in a study of cytomegalovirus exposure and HLA in healthy donors. The PCR employed 60 Vbeta primers together with 13 Jbeta primers. TCRdb's table, derived via immunoSEQ multiplex PCR, lists solely in-frame clones and lacks some. The sample includes roughly 160,000 clones, 80% of them seen just once. The specimen was PBMCs. The receptors derive from a man aged 25-45 years in good health and CMV-seronegative.

The chain recombines TRBV27 with TRBJ1-6, with 7 bases identical to TRBD1. The V gene's germline CDR1 is MNHEY and CDR2 SMNVEV (reference sequence). This CDR3 contains 16 residues. J lost 4 bases, V lost 6 bases, and 9 bases had no gene match. The CDR3 nucleotides are TGTGCCAGCAGCTTTCTTAGGGGACAGTATAATTCACCCCTCCACTTT. Its translation is CASSFLRGQYNSPLHF.

J is TRBJ2-7 and V is TRBV19, with 7 bases matching TRBD2. The CDR3 covers 15 residues. V lost 5 bases, J lost 3 bases, and 10 bases stayed unmatched. Per the germline V gene, CDR1 is LNHDA and CDR2 is SQIVND (reference sequence). Here the CDR3 DNA reads TGTGCCAGTAGTGTATTGCGTGAGCGGGGCTACGAGCAGTACTTC. As protein: CASSVLRERGYEQYF.

The gene calls are TRBV7-3 and TRBJ1-4; 7 bases are a match to TRBD1. J was trimmed by 5 bases and V by 11 bases; bases with no gene match: 5. From germline, CDR1 is SGHTA and CDR2 FQGTGA. The CDR3 runs 12 residues. CDR3 protein: CAVAGQNEKLFF. The CDR3 bases are TGTGCCGTGGCGGGACAGAATGAAAAACTGTTTTTT. The full variable domain, in which reference TRBV7-3 and TRBJ1-4 provide the parts outside the CDR3, is GAGVSQTPSNKVTEKGKYVELRCDPISGHTALYWYRQSLGQGPEFLIYFQGTGAADDSGLPNDRFFAVRPEGSVSTLKIQRTERGDSAVYLCAVAGQNEKLFFGSGTQLSVL.